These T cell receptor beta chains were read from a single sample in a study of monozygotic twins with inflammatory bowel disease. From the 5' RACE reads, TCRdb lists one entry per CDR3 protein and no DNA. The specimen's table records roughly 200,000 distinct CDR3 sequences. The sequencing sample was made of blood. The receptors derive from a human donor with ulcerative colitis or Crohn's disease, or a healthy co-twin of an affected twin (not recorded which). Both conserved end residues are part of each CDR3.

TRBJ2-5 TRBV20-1 CSARRPGGLRETQYF
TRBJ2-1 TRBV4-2 CASSQETGVSYNEQFF
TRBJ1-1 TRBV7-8 CASSLVGVRAFF
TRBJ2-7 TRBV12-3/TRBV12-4 CASSLQGAPYEQYF
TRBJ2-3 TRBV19 CATRLSGDTQYF
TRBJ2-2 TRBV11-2 CASSPPTGRWTGELFF
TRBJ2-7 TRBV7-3 CASSFTSTYEQYF
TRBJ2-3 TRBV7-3 CASSFPDDTQYF
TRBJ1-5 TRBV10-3 CAIQGQGDQPQHF
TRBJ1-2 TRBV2 CASSPLVIARGRDRYTF
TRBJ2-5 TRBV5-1 CASRQGQETQYF
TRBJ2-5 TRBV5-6 CASSLGIETQYF
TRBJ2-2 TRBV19 CASTYRDRGRTGELFF
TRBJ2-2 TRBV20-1 CSAAPNTGELFF
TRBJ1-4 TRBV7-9 CASSDRDTDRVDEKLFF
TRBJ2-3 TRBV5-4 CASSLVQTSTDTQYF
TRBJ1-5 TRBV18 CASCGGAGGQPQHF
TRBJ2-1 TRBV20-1 CSASTEAGWRRTEQFF
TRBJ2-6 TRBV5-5 CASSLSGSGANVLTF
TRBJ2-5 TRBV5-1 CASSKQGARETQYF
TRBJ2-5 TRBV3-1 CASSQAGTPGQETQYF
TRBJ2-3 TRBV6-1 CASRQGFTNTDTQYF
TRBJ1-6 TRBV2 CASSLGPWSSYNSPLHF
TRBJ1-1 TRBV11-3 CASSLVSSPRSAEAFF
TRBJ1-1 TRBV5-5 CASSLESGTAAFF
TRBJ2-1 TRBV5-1 CASSALLLVAGTNEQFF
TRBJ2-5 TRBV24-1 CATSDLPGHREETQYF
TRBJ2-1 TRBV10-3 CAINPREGFNEQFF
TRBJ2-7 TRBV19 CASSIAQGKSYEQYF
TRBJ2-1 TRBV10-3 CAISEPPVVGEQFF
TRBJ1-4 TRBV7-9 CASSPPGSEKLFF
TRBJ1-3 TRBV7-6 CASSLKSSGNTIYF
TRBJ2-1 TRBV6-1 CASIVYNEQFF
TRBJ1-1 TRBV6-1 CASREQGAGYTEAFF
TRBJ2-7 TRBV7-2 CASSLTPDGTFTYEQYF
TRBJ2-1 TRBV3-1 CASSLGTFSYNEQFF
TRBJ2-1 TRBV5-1 CASSPLRGDMGHEQFF
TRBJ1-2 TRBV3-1 CASSLQGPSYGYTF
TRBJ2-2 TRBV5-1 CASSRDYTFTGELFF
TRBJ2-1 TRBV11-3 CASSLGGQAMNEQFF
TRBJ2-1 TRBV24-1 CATSVPGNNEQFF
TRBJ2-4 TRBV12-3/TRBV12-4 CASSLALPSGASPLLAKNIQYF
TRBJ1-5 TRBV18 CASSPSGQGNQPQHF
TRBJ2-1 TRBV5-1 CASSSTSGGYNEQFF
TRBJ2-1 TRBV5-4 CASSLGQGHEQFF
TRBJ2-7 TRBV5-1 CASSSTARVEQYF
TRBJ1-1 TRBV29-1 CSVVGQMNTEAFF
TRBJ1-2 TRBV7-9 CASTQGPGGYTF
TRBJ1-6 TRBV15 CATSSGGGYNSPLHF
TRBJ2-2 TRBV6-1 CASQRRDRMALNTGELFF
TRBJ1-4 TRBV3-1 CASSHSSGHLVKLFF
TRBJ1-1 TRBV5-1 CASSLAGGVVENTEAFF
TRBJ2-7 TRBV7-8 CASLLDPSYEQYF
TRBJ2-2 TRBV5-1 CASSLVSGRPHDGELFF
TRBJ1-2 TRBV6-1 CASSRQTGLYYGYTF
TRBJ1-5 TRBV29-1 CSVEVAVNQPQHF